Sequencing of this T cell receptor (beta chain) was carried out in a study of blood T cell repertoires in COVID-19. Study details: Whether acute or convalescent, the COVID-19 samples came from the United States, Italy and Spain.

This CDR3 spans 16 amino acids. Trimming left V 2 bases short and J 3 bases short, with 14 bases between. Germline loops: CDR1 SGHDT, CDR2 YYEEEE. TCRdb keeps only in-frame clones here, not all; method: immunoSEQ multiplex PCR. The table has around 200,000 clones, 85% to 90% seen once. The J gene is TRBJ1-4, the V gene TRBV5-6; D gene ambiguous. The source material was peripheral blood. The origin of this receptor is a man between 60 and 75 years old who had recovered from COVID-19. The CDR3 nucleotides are TGTGCCAGCAGCTTCGCGGGGATTGGGGCTAATGAAAAACTGTTTTTT. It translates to CASSFAGIGANEKLFF.